This T cell receptor beta chain was obtained from a study of cytomegalovirus exposure and HLA in healthy donors. The PCR made use of 60 Vbeta and 13 Jbeta primers. The assay was immunoSEQ multiplex PCR, and TCRdb's table has in-frame clones only and misses some. Its clone listing holds 120,000 to 150,000 clones. The CDR3 runs 13 residues. J was trimmed by 9 bases and V by 6 bases; bases with no gene match: 8. CDR1 MGHDK and CDR2 SYGVNS come from the germline V gene. Points from the study as a whole: On later analysis, the bulk of CMV-associated TCR beta chains appeared to be HLA-restricted.

About this clone itself: Its antigen is currently unknown.

The TCR was taken from a woman aged 45-60 years in good health and CMV-seronegative. The sequencing input was PBMCs. This chain connects TRBV25-1 to TRBJ1-5; TRBD1 matches 7 bases. CDR3: CASRRDSGGPQHF. For the CDR3, the DNA is TGTGCCAGCAGGAGGGACAGTGGTGGGCCCCAGCATTTT.